This note documents a single T cell receptor (beta chain) sequence. Its specificity is unknown. cDNA reverse transcribed from extracted RNA served as the sequencing template. Repertoires were generated with immunoSEQ multiplex PCR, while TCRdb's copy carries only in-frame clones and drops some. The sample carries roughly 190,000 clones, about three fifths recorded once. These data are taken from a study of CD8+ T cells in alopecia areata. Study information: For the treated group, dosing was oral tofacitinib at 5 to 10 mg twice daily. Patients remained on tofacitinib for 6 to 18 months and then went 6 months without it. Findings and limits, study-wide: Normal scalp had lower clonality than lesional scalp, with alopecia totalis/universalis lesions showing this most strongly.

Treatment meaning: oral pan-JAK inhibitor, 5-10 mg twice daily. Those with alopecia areata gave lesional scalp punch biopsies and peripheral blood. V was cut by 7 bases and J by 3 bases, with 13 bases left in between. The CDR3 contains 13 residues. CDR1 and CDR2 from the germline V gene are SNHLY and FYNNEI. This material consisted of CD4+ T cells sorted from blood, taken around week 50, from a patient treated with tofacitinib. The rearrangement joins TRBV2 to TRBJ2-7, with D perhaps given as TRBD1 or TRBD2 (5 bases each). The TCR was taken from a human donor with alopecia areata. The CDR3 DNA sequence: TGTGCCAGCACCCCGGGACCGAACTACGAGCAGTACTTC. Protein: CASTPGPNYEQYF.